This T cell receptor (beta chain) was profiled in a study of PD-1 blockade in classical Hodgkin lymphoma. The study, taken as a whole, reports: Similar baseline diversity was found in complete responders and newly diagnosed patients. Any patient who commenced nivolumab under 1 year after ASCT was excluded.

This CDR3 is 16 amino acids long. The V gene's germline CDR1 is MDHEN and CDR2 SYDVKM. Trimming removed 1 base from V and 4 bases from J, with 14 bases in between. Sequenced by immunoSEQ multiplex PCR; TCRdb stores in-frame clones only, minus some. The table lists around 28,000 clones, 65% to 75% of them singletons. About this clone: The antigen is undetermined.

All the patients suffered relapse after autologous stem cell transplantation, and brentuximab vedotin exposure differed. Patients had relapsed/refractory classical Hodgkin lymphoma with complete response, partial response or progressive disease as best response. Here the sequenced sample was peripheral blood mononuclear cells (PBMCs), taken before the second cycle of nivolumab. The receptor's source is a human donor with classical Hodgkin lymphoma. This rearrangement joins TRBV28 to TRBJ1-5, with D possibly matching TRBD1 (6 bases). CDR3 bases: TGTGCCAGCAGTTTATCCGGGCAGGGGATAAATCAGCCCCAGCATTTT. It yields the protein CASSLSGQGINQPQHF.